Listed here are 31 T cell receptor beta chains from one sample, sequenced in a study of CD8 T cells in Susac syndrome. Reverse transcription of roughly 0.5 to 1 ug RNA was carried out with random hexamers. Each CDR3 protein is one row after TCRdb ran MiXCR on the immunoSEQ multiplex PCR reads. The table records around 130,000 distinct CDR3 sequences, less than 95% of them present only once. Specimen: CD4+ T cells from PBMCs. The receptors come from a human donor in good health.

V gene TRBV7-3 combines with J gene TRBJ2-3, with D possibly TRBD1 on 6 matching bases. The CDR3 runs to 14 residues. Germline V gene data show CDR1 as SGHTA and CDR2 as FQGTGA. V shed 5 bases and J shed 2 bases, with 11 bases lying between them. The CDR3 DNA reads as TGTGCCAGCAGCCAAAACAGGGACACAGATACGCAGTATTTT. Protein product: CASSQNRDTDTQYF.

The J gene is TRBJ1-2, the V gene TRBV12-3 or TRBV12-4; D is unresolved. With 7 bases removed from V and 3 bases from J, the gap between germline ends came to 6 bases. The CDR3 sequence is 11 residues long. The CDR3 loop reads CASTLYYGYTF. CDR3 bases: TGTGCCAGCACCCTGTACTATGGCTACACCTTC.

V and J are TRBV5-4 and TRBJ2-5, with 8 bases lining up with TRBD2. Germline V gene sequence: CDR1 SGHNT, CDR2 YYREEE (reference sequence). The V segment lost 5 bases and the J segment 0 bases; nucleotides outside the gene matches: 12. CDR3 length equals 17 residues. The CDR3 nucleotides are TGTGCCAGCAGTTATCGTACGACTAGCGAGAACCAAGAGACCCAGTACTTC. It is translated as CASSYRTTSENQETQYF.

V usage is TRBV30 and J usage is TRBJ2-1; D is undetermined. CDR3 length equals 15 residues. Trimming removed 0 bases at V and 4 bases at J, with 13 bases between. From germline, CDR1 is GTSNPN and CDR2 SVGIG (reference sequence). The CDR3 DNA reads as TGTGCCTGGAGTGTAAAGGAAAACGTTTACAATGAGCAGTTCTTC. Encoded protein: CAWSVKENVYNEQFF.

The V call is TRBV5-6, the J call TRBJ1-3; a possible D gene is TRBD1 (5 bases). CDR3 length equals 15 residues. V dropped 3 bases and J dropped 0 bases, with 10 bases sitting between them. The germline V gene encodes CDR1 SGHDT and CDR2 YYEEEE. The CDR3 DNA sequence: TGTGCCAGCAGCTGGGGACGGAGCTCTGGAAACACCATATATTTT. This gives the protein CASSWGRSSGNTIYF.

The chain uses TRBV12-3 or TRBV12-4 and TRBJ2-1, with D perhaps TRBD2 (6 bases). The V end was cut by 5 bases, the J end by 5 bases, with 13 bases between. There are 14 residues in the CDR3. The CDR3 coding sequence is TGTGCCAGCAGTCGGTACGGGGGTGACAATGAGCAGTTCTTC. This gives the protein CASSRYGGDNEQFF.

The chain couples TRBV6-2 or TRBV6-3 to TRBJ2-7; perhaps TRBD2 as D (6 bases). V lost 7 bases, J lost 0 bases, and 16 bases lay in between. The CDR3 runs 15 residues. CDR1 is MNHEY, CDR2 SVGEGT, per germline. The CDR3 DNA reads TGTGCCAGCACACCGACTAGAGCAAGCTCCTACGAGCAGTACTTC. This codes for CASTPTRASSYEQYF.

The V call is TRBV13, the J call TRBJ1-1, with D hard to call. V was shortened by 6 bases and J by 0 bases, with 8 bases between the two germline ends. CDR3 size: 13 residues. CDR1 and CDR2 from the germline V gene are PRHDT and FYEKMQ (reference sequence). CDR3 sequence (DNA): TGTGCCAGCAGAGGTACACTGAACACTGAAGCTTTCTTT. Amino acid sequence: CASRGTLNTEAFF.

This rearrangement joins TRBV6-6 to TRBJ1-5, with TRBD1 identical over 7 bases. Germline lookup yields CDR1 MNHNY and CDR2 SVGAGI (reference sequence). The CDR3 contains 12 residues. The V gene end was trimmed by 6 bases and the J gene end by 15 bases; junction bases not matched to a gene: 11. The CDR3 DNA is TGTGCCAGCAGACCAACAGGGGACGCGTGGCATTTT. This translates into CASRPTGDAWHF.

The V and J genes are TRBV12-3 or TRBV12-4 and TRBJ2-3; the D gene is possibly TRBD1 (5 bases). Trimming shortened V by 8 bases and J by 0 bases, and 9 bases separated the two germline ends. The CDR3 is 13 residues long. The CDR3 DNA reads as TGTGCCAGCCGCAGGGCAAGCACAGATACGCAGTATTTT. Protein product: CASRRASTDTQYF.

The V call is TRBV24-1, the J call TRBJ2-2, with D tentatively TRBD2 (5 bases). This CDR3 contains 14 residues. V was trimmed by 3 bases and J by 7 bases, leaving 11 bases between them. Looked up from germline, CDR1 is KGHDR and CDR2 is SFDVKD. The CDR3 DNA is TGTGCCACCAGTGATCCCCCGGGGAACGGGGAGCTGTTTTTT. It translates to CATSDPPGNGELFF.

This chain joins TRBV20-1 and TRBJ1-2; D may be TRBD1 (6 bases). Germline-derived CDR1 and CDR2 are DFQATT and SNEGSKA (reference sequence). This CDR3 is 14 amino acids long. V lost 3 bases, J lost 0 bases, and 11 bases lay in between. The CDR3 is CSARVDRPNYGYTF. The CDR3 DNA reads TGCAGTGCTAGGGTCGACAGGCCTAACTATGGCTACACCTTC.

The chain combines TRBV6-1 with TRBJ2-7, with 7 nucleotides matching TRBD1. Per germline, CDR1 MNHNS and CDR2 SASEGT. There are 15 residues in the CDR3. V was pared by 6 bases and J by 6 bases, with 14 bases of the junction left unmatched. The CDR3 region is CASSPTLTGMVEQYF. In nucleotides, the CDR3 is TGTGCCAGCAGCCCGACCCTGACAGGGATGGTCGAGCAGTACTTC.

This chain uses TRBV6-5 with TRBJ1-5; D is unclear. This CDR3 contains 14 residues. Germline V CDR1 and CDR2: MNHEY, SVGAGI. Between the trimmed V and J ends, which lost 2 bases and 6 bases, there was a span of 11 bases. The DNA for the CDR3 is TGTGCCAGCAGTTACGGTTCTGGGAGTCAGCCCCAGCATTTT. This sequence encodes CASSYGSGSQPQHF.

The chain has TRBV18 and TRBJ2-7, with D maybe TRBD2 (6 bases). This CDR3 is 15 amino acids long. The ends were cut back, 3 bases at V and 2 bases at J, with 14 bases in the middle. From germline, CDR1 is KGHSH and CDR2 LQKENI. The CDR3 reads CASSPPGRGTYEQYF. The CDR3 coding sequence is TGTGCCAGCTCACCGCCCGGGAGAGGTACCTACGAGCAGTACTTC.

The chain recombines TRBV20-1 with TRBJ2-1; D not resolved. Germline CDR1 DFQATT, CDR2 SNEGSKA (reference sequence). The CDR3 covers 10 residues. V dropped 3 bases and J dropped 6 bases, with 3 bases sitting between them. CDR3 amino acids: CSARANEQFF. CDR3 DNA sequence: TGCAGTGCTAGGGCCAATGAGCAGTTCTTC.

Notes on this clonotype: Germline and junction disagree at one end, which may indicate a read error. V is TRBV6-1 and J is TRBJ2-2, with 8 bases fitting TRBD2. Germline values: CDR1 MNHNS, CDR2 SASEGT. This CDR3 comprises 15 residues. The DNA for the CDR3 is TGTGCCAGCAGAGAAGCGGGGGAGGCTCCCGGGGAGCTGTTTTTT. Translation: CASREAGEAPGELFF.

The count of this clonotype is one. The rearrangement links TRBV7-3 to TRBJ2-3; 9 bases map to TRBD2. Germline CDR1 and CDR2: SGHTA and FQGTGA. The CDR3 is 16 residues long. The trim removed 2 bases at V and 2 bases at J, leaving 5 bases unmatched. The CDR3 loop is CASSLGLAGLTDTQYF. The CDR3 nucleotides are TGTGCCAGCAGCTTAGGGCTAGCGGGACTCACAGATACGCAGTATTTT.

This clonotype was observed a single time. The V gene is TRBV7-3, the J gene TRBJ2-7; D uncertain. Trimming pared 4 bases from V and 6 bases from J, leaving 13 bases between. The CDR3 has 13 amino acids. Germline V gene sequence: CDR1 SGHTA, CDR2 FQGTGA. The CDR3: CASSSGPNTEQYF. In DNA form, the CDR3 reads TGTGCCAGCAGCTCAGGTCCAAATACCGAGCAGTACTTC.

J is TRBJ2-3 and V is TRBV4-3; the match to TRBD2 covers 10 bases. Germline trimming cut 0 bases from V and 3 bases from J; bases unmatched to any gene: 6. The CDR3 length is 17 residues. The germline V gene has CDR1 LGHNA and CDR2 YSLEER. The CDR3 loop reads CASSQEWSSGGTDTQYF. CDR3 coding DNA: TGCGCCAGCAGCCAAGAATGGTCTAGCGGGGGAACAGATACGCAGTATTTT.

The chain's CDR3 is CASSYSGEQETQYF. CDR3 nucleotide sequence: TGTGCCAGCAGTTACTCAGGGGAACAAGAGACCCAGTACTTC. V is TRBV6-2 or TRBV6-3 and J is TRBJ2-5, with D possibly being TRBD1 (5 bases). Germline values: CDR1 MNHEY, CDR2 SVGEGT. The CDR3 consists of 14 residues. Trimming took 0 bases from V and 2 from J, leaving 7 bases between them.

The chain links TRBV7-9 to TRBJ2-7; D is perhaps TRBD2 (6 bases). Trimming pared 0 bases from V and 7 bases from J, leaving 10 bases between. The CDR3 runs to 13 residues. Germline lookup yields CDR1 SEHNR and CDR2 FQNEAQ (reference sequence). The CDR3 DNA sequence: TGTGCCAGCAGCTTAGCCGGCGGGACGGAGCAGTACTTC. Amino acids: CASSLAGGTEQYF.

This chain links TRBV25-1 with TRBJ2-1, with TRBD1 as a possible D gene (6 bases). CDR3 length equals 16 residues. The germline V gene has CDR1 MGHDK and CDR2 SYGVNS. V was cut by 4 bases and J by 0 bases, with 13 bases left in between. The CDR3 coding sequence is TGTGCCAGCAGTGCCCTAGGGGGTGGCTCCTACAATGAGCAGTTCTTC. Its translation: CASSALGGGSYNEQFF.

The chain has TRBV6-2 or TRBV6-3 and TRBJ1-1, with D uncertain. This CDR3 has 11 amino acids. With 2 bases removed from V and 6 bases from J, the gap between germline ends came to 4 bases. Germline V gene data show CDR1 as MNHEY and CDR2 as SVGEGT. The CDR3 sequence: CASSYNAEAFF. CDR3 sequence (DNA): TGTGCCAGCAGTTACAACGCTGAAGCTTTCTTT.

The chain is built from TRBV30 and TRBJ1-2, with unresolved D. The CDR3 runs to 13 residues. Looked up from germline, CDR1 is GTSNPN and CDR2 is SVGIG (reference sequence). The ends were cut back, 4 bases at V and 7 bases at J, with 16 bases in the middle. The DNA for the CDR3 is TGTGCCTGGACCCGAGTTGTGGCGGGTGGCTACACCTTC. This sequence encodes CAWTRVVAGGYTF.

The rearrangement uses TRBV12-3 or TRBV12-4 and TRBJ2-1, with no clear D. The CDR3 has 12 amino acids. Trimming cost V 3 bases and J 8 bases, with 8 bases left between them. The CDR3 DNA reads TGTGCCAGCAGTTTTCGAAGCGATGAGCAGTTCTTC. It is translated as CASSFRSDEQFF.

CDR3 sequence (DNA): TGCGCCAGCAGTGAACCGGCTTCTGGAAACACCATATATTTT. This codes for CASSEPASGNTIYF. This chain joins TRBV10-2 and TRBJ1-3; unclear D gene. V lost 3 bases and J lost 1, with 7 bases in between. CDR3 length: 14 amino acids. The germline gives CDR1 WSHSY, CDR2 SAAADI.

The V call is TRBV12-3 or TRBV12-4, the J call TRBJ2-1; 11 bases match TRBD2. Unmatched junction bases numbered 9, after V lost 6 bases and J lost 8 bases. This CDR3 is 15 amino acids long. The CDR3 DNA reads as TGTGCCAGCAGCCCTACTAGCGGGAGTTTGGATGAGCAGTTCTTC. Protein product: CASSPTSGSLDEQFF.

The chain couples TRBV25-1 to TRBJ2-3; D unresolved. CDR1 is MGHDK and CDR2 is SYGVNS in the germline V gene. V lost 0 bases, J lost 6 bases, and 4 bases lay in between. This CDR3 is built from 12 residues. CDR3 protein: CASSEYSDTQYF. CDR3 nucleotides: TGTGCCAGCAGTGAATATAGCGATACGCAGTATTTT.

The chain joins TRBV3-1 to TRBJ2-1; 7 bases are a match to TRBD1. The CDR3 consists of 14 residues. CDR1 and CDR2 from the germline V gene are LGHDT and YNNKEL (reference sequence). With V trimmed by 2 bases and J by 6 bases, 4 bases remained unmatched. DNA for the CDR3: TGTGCCAGCAGCCAACAACAGGGGATCAATGAGCAGTTCTTC. It encodes CASSQQQGINEQFF.

The V and J genes are TRBV7-6 and TRBJ1-5; a possible D gene is TRBD1 (6 bases). The CDR3 is made up of 15 amino acids. CDR1 SGHVS and CDR2 FNYEAQ come from the germline V gene. Between the trimmed V and J ends, which lost 2 bases and 4 bases, there was a span of 12 bases. The CDR3 DNA reads as TGTGCCAGCAGCTTAACTGGGGGCGAAAATCAGCCCCAGCATTTT. Protein sequence: CASSLTGGENQPQHF.